The sequence of this T cell receptor (beta chain) was determined in a study of identifying expanded T cells in peripheral blood. Produced via immunoSEQ multiplex PCR; TCRdb's table is partial and in-frame only. Among more than 75,000 clones listed, about 88% were seen once. Germline CDR1 and CDR2: MNHEY and SVGAGI. The CDR3 consists of 15 residues. Trimming stripped 4 bases from V and 5 bases from J, with 15 bases between. This rearrangement joins TRBV6-5 to TRBJ2-1; tentative D call: TRBD2 (6 bases). Sequenced: blood. This TCR came from a person between 18 and 75 years old in good health. CDR3 sequence reads: CASSFGGDFHNEQFF. CDR3 DNA sequence: TGTGCCAGCAGTTTCGGAGGGGACTTCCACAATGAGCAGTTCTTC.